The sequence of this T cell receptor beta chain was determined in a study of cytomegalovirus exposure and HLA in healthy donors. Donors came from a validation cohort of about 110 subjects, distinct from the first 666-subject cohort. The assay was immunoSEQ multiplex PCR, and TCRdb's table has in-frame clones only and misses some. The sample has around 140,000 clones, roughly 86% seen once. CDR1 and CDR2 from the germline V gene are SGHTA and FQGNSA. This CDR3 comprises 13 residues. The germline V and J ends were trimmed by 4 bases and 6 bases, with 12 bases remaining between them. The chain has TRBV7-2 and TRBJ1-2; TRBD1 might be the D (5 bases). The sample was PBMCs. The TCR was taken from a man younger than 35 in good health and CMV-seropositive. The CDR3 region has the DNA TGTGCCAGCAGCTATCGGGGCGGGGATGGCTACACCTTC. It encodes CASSYRGGDGYTF.